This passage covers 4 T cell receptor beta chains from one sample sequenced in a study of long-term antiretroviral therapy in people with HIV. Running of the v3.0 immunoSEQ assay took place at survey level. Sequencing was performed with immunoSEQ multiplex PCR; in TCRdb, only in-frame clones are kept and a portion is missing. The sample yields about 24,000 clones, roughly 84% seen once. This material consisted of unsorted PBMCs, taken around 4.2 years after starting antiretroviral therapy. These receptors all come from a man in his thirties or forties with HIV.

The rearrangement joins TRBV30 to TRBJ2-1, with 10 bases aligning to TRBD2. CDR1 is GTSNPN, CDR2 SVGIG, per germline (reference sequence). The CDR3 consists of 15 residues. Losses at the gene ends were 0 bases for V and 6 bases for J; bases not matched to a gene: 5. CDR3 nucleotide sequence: TGTGCCTGGAGTGTAGGGCTAGCGGGAGCCAATGAGCAGTTCTTC. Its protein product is CAWSVGLAGANEQFF.

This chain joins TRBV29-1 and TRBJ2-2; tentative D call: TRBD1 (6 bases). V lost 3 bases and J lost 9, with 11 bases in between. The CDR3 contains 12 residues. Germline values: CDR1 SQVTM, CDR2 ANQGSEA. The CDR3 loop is CSVDSGGRELFF. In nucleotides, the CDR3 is TGCAGCGTTGACAGTGGGGGCCGGGAGCTGTTTTTT.

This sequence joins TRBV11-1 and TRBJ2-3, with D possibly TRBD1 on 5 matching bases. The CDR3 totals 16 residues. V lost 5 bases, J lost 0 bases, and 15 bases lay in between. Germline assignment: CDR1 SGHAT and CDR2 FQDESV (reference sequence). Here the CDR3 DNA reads TGTGCCAGCAGCCTTAATGACAGATCTAGCACAGATACGCAGTATTTT. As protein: CASSLNDRSSTDTQYF.

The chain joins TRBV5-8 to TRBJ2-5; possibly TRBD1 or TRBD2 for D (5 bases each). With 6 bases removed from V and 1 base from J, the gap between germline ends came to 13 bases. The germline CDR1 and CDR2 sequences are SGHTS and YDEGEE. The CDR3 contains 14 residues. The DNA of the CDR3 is TGTGCCAGCACCCGGGACGGATCCCAAGAGACCCAGTACTTC. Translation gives CASTRDGSQETQYF.